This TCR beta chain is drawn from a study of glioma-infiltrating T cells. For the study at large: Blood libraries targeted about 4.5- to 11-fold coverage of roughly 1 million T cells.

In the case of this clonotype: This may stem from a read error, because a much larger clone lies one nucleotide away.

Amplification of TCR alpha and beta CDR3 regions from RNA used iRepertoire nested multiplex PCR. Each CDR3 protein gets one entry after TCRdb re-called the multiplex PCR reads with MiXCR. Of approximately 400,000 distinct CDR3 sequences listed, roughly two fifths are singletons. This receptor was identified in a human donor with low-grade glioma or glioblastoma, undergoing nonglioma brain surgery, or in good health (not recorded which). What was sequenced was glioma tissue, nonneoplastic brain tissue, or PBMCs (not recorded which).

CDR3 DNA sequence: TGTGCCAGCCGATTCAGGGGTTCGGGGCAGACCCAGCATTTT. Translating it yields CASRFRGSGQTQHF. This sequence joins TRBV27 and TRBJ1-5; possible D gene TRBD1, 6 bases. V was shortened by 8 bases and J by 11 bases, with 22 bases between the two germline ends. The V gene's germline CDR1 is MNHEY and CDR2 SMNVEV (reference sequence). This CDR3 contains 14 residues.